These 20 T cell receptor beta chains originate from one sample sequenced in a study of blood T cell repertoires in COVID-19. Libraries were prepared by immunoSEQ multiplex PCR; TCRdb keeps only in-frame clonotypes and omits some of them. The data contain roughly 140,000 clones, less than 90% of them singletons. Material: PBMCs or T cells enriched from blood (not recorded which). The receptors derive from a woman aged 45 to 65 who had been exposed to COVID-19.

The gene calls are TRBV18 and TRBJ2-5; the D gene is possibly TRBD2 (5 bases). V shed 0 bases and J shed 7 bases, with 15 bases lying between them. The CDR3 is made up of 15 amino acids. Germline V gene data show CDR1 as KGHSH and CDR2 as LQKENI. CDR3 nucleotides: TGTGCCAGCTCACCACCGGACGGCCCCCGGGGGACCCAGTACTTC. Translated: CASSPPDGPRGTQYF.

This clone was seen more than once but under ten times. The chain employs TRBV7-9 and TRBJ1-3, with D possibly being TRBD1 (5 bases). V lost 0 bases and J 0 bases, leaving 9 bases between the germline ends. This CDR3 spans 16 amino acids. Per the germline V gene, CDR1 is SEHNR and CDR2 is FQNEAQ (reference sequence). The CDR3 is CASSLAAGISGNTIYF. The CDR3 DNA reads TGTGCCAGCAGCTTAGCGGCAGGGATCTCTGGAAACACCATATATTTT.

CDR3 nucleotide sequence: TGTGCCAGCAGCTTACGGGGGGATCAAGATACGCAGTATTTT. Translated, it gives CASSLRGDQDTQYF. The chain carries TRBV7-9 and TRBJ2-3, with TRBD2 matching over 7 bases. The junction had 4 bases not matched to a gene; V was cut back by 2 bases and J by 5 bases. Germline CDR1 reads SEHNR; CDR2 reads FQNEAQ (reference sequence). The CDR3 has 14 amino acids.

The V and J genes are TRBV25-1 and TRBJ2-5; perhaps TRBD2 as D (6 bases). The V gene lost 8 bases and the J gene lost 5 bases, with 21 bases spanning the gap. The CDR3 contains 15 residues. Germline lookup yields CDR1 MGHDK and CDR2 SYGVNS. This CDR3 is CASLDEFRGKETQYF. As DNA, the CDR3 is TGTGCCAGCTTAGACGAATTTCGGGGGAAGGAGACCCAGTACTTC.

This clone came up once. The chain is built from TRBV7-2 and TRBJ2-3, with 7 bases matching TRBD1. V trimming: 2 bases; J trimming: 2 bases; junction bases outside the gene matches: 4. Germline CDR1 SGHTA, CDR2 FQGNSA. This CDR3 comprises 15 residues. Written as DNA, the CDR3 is TGTGCCAGCAGCTTAAGGACAGGAATCACAGATACGCAGTATTTT. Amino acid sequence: CASSLRTGITDTQYF.

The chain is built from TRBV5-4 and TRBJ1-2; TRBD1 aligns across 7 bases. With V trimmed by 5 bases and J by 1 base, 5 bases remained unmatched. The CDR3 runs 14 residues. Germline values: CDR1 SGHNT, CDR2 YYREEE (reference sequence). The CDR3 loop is CASRKQGNNYGYTF. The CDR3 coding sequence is TGTGCCAGCAGAAAACAGGGGAATAACTATGGCTACACCTTC.

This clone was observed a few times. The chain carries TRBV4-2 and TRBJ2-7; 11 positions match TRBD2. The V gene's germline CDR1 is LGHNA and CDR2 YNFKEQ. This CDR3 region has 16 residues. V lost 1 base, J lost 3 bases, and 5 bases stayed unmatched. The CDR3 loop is CASSQATSGGLYEQYF. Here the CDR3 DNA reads TGTGCCAGCAGCCAAGCAACTAGCGGGGGCCTCTACGAGCAGTACTTC.

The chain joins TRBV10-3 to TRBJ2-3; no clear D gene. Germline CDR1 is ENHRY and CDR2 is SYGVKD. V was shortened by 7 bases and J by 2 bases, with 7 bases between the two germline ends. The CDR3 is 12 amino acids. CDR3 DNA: TGTGCCATCAATACAGACACAGATACGCAGTATTTT. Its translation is CAINTDTDTQYF.

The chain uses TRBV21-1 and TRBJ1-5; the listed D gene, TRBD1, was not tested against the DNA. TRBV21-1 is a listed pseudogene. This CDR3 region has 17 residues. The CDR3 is CASSTHPQGKRNQPQHF. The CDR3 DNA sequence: TGTGCCAGCAGCACACACCCACAGGGGAAGCGCAATCAGCCCCAGCATTTT.

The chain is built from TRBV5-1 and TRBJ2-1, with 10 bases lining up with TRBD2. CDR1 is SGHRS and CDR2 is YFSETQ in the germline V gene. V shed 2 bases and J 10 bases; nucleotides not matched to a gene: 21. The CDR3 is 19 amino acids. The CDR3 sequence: CASSFRNLRTSGTYSEQFF. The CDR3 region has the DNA TGCGCCAGCAGCTTTAGGAATCTCAGGACTAGCGGAACCTACAGCGAGCAGTTCTTC. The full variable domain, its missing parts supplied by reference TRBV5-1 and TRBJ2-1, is KAGVTQTPRYLIKTRGQQVTLSCSPISGHRSVSWYQQTPGQGLQFLFEYFSETQRNKGNFPGRFSGRQFSNSRSEMNVSTLELGDSALYLCASSFRNLRTSGTYSEQFFGPGTRLTVL.

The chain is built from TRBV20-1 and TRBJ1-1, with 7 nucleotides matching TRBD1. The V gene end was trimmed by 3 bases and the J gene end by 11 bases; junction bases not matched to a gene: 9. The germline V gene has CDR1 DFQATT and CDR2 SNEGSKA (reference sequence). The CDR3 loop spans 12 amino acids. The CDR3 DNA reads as TGCAGTGCTAGTAAGGGGGCGGATGATGCTTTCTTT. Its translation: CSASKGADDAFF.

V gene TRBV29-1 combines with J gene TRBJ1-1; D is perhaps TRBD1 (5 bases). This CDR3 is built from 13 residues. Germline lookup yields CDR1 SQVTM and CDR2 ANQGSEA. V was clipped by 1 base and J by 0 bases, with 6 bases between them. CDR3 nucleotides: TGCAGCGTTGAAGTAGGGGTGAACACTGAAGCTTTCTTT. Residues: CSVEVGVNTEAFF.

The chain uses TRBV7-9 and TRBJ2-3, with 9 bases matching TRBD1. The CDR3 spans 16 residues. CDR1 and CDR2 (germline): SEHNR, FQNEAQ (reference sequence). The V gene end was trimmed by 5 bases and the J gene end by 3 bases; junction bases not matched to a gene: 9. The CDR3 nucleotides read TGTGCCAGCAGCACTTTTGCGGACAGGGGAACAGATACGCAGTATTTT. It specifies CASSTFADRGTDTQYF.

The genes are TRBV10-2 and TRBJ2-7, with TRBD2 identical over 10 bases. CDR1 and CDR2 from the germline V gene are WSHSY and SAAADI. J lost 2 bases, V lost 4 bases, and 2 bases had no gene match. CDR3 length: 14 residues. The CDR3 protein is CASSVLAGAYEQYF. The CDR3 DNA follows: TGCGCCAGCAGTGTTCTAGCGGGAGCCTACGAGCAGTACTTC.

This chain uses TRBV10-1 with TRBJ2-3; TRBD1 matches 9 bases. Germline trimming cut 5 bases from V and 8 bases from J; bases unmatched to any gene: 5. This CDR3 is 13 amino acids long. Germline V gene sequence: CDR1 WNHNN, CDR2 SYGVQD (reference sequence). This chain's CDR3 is CASSLGQGGTQYF. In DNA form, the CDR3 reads TGCGCCAGCAGTTTGGGACAGGGCGGTACGCAGTATTTT.

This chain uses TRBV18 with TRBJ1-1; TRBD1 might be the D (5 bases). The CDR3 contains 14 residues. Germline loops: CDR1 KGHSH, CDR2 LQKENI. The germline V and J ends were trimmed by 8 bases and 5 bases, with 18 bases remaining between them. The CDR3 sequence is CASRSTAMGTEAFF. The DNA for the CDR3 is TGTGCCAGCCGATCGACAGCCATGGGGACTGAAGCTTTCTTT.

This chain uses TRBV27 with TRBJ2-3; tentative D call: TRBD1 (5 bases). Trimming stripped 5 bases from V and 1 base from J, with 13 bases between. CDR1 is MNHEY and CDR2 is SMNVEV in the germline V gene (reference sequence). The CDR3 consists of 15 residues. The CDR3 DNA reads TGTGCCAGCAGTGCCCTAGGGGAAGGCACAGATACGCAGTATTTT. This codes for CASSALGEGTDTQYF.

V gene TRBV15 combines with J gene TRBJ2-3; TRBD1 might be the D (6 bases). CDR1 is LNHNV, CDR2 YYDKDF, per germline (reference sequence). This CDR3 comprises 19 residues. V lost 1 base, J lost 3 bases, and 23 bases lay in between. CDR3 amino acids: CATSRVGVLAGVGTDTQYF. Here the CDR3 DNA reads TGTGCCACCAGCAGAGTTGGTGTGCTGGCAGGGGTGGGGACAGATACGCAGTATTTT.

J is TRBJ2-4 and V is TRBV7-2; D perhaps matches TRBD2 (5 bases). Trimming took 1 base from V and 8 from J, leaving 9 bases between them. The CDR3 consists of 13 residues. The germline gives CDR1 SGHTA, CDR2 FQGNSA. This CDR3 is CASSLGGADIQYF. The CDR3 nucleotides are TGTGCCAGCAGCTTAGGGGGAGCGGACATTCAGTACTTC.

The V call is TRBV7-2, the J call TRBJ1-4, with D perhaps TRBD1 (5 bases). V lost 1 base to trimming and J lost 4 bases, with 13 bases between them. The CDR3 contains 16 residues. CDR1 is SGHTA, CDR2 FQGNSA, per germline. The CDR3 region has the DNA TGTGCCAGCAGCTTAGTGTCCGGGGGAAGTAATGAAAAACTGTTTTTT. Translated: CASSLVSGGSNEKLFF.